This T cell receptor (beta chain) was captured by sequencing in a study of blood T cell repertoires in COVID-19. Whole-study context: COVID-19 samples from acute and convalescent phases originated in the United States, Italy and Spain.

With V trimmed by 2 bases and J by 2 bases, 3 bases remained unmatched. The V gene's germline CDR1 is SGHRS and CDR2 YFSETQ. This CDR3 region has 15 residues. Sequencing was performed with immunoSEQ multiplex PCR; in TCRdb, only in-frame clones are kept and a portion is missing. The data show 150,000 to 200,000 clones, with 60% to 80% seen just once and approximately 14% held by the top ten. Within the 2 weeks before study entry, each person in the exposed group met a COVID-19 case. The source of this sequence is a man between 60 and 70 years old who had been exposed to COVID-19. Sequencing was done on a sample of PBMCs or T cells enriched from blood (not recorded which). The chain uses TRBV5-1 and TRBJ2-2; 7 bases match TRBD2. DNA of the CDR3: TGCGCCAGCAGCTTCCGGGAGGTAAACACCGGGGAGCTGTTTTTT. Its translation: CASSFREVNTGELFF.